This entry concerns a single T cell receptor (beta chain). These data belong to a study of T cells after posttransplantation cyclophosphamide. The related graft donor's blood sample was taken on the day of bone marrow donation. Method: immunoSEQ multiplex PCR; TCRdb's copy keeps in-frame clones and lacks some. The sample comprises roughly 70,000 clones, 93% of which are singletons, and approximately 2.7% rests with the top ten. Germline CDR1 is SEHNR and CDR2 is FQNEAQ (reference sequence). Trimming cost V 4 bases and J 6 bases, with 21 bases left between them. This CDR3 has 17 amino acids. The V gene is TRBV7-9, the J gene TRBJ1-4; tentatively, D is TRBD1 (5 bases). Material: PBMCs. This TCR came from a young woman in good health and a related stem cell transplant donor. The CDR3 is CASSSGGTQGLYEKLFF. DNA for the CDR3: TGTGCCAGCAGCTCGGGGGGTACTCAGGGTTTGTATGAAAAACTGTTTTTT.